The 26 T cell receptor beta chains below all came from one sample that was sequenced in a study of control samples from healthy donors and cancer patients. Sequencing used immunoSEQ multiplex PCR; TCRdb keeps in-frame clones, though not all of them. Among 130,000 or so clones listed, roughly nine tenths were seen once. Sequencing was carried out using blood. These receptors originate from a man in his late teens or twenties in good health.

The J gene is TRBJ2-7, the V gene TRBV7-9; weak D call: TRBD2 (6 bases). This CDR3 comprises 16 residues. The V and J ends lost 5 bases and 4 bases respectively, with 21 bases between them. Germline loops: CDR1 SEHNR, CDR2 FQNEAQ (reference sequence). The DNA for the CDR3 is TGTGCCAGCAGCCCCCTGGGAGGCGTAGTTGGGTACGAGCAGTACTTC. It is translated as CASSPLGGVVGYEQYF.

V usage is TRBV7-9 and J usage is TRBJ2-7; tentatively, D is TRBD1 (7 bases). In germline, CDR1 is SEHNR, CDR2 FQNEAQ (reference sequence). The CDR3 length is 16 residues. V was shortened by 0 bases and J by 5 bases, with 17 bases between the two germline ends. The CDR3 DNA is TGTGCCAGCAGCTTAGCGGGGGGACAGAGGGGCCACGAGCAGTACTTC. Translating it yields CASSLAGGQRGHEQYF.

The CDR3 here is CASSYAGNQPQHF. CDR3 nucleotide sequence: TGTGCCAGCAGTTATGCGGGGAATCAGCCCCAGCATTTT. V gene TRBV6-5 combines with J gene TRBJ1-5; no clear D gene. The CDR3 loop spans 13 amino acids. CDR1 and CDR2 from the germline V gene are MNHEY and SVGAGI. Deletions cut 3 bases from V and 4 bases from J, with 7 bases between.

This chain joins TRBV20-1 and TRBJ2-7, with D perhaps given as TRBD1 or TRBD2 (5 bases each). V was shortened by 3 bases and J by 0 bases, with 12 bases between the two germline ends. Germline-derived CDR1 and CDR2 are DFQATT and SNEGSKA (reference sequence). CDR3 length: 14 amino acids. The CDR3 DNA sequence: TGCAGTGCTAGTTACGGGACCAGCTCCTACGAGCAGTACTTC. As protein: CSASYGTSSYEQYF.

The CDR3 DNA reads as TGTGCCAGCAGCAAAGTCCGGGAGGAGGGCACTGAAGCTTTCTTT. This encodes CASSKVREEGTEAFF. The chain links TRBV21-1 to TRBJ1-1. TRBV21-1 is noted as a pseudogene. CDR3 length: 15 amino acids.

This chain uses TRBV4-1 with TRBJ1-2; D perhaps matches TRBD1 (6 bases). CDR1 is MGHRA and CDR2 is YSYEKL in the germline V gene. There are 15 residues in the CDR3. Deletions cut 7 bases from V and 1 base from J, with 16 bases between. The CDR3 DNA reads TGCGCCAGCACCGCTCGACAGGAATTTAACTATGGCTACACCTTC. Amino acids: CASTARQEFNYGYTF.

V and J are TRBV7-2 and TRBJ1-3; maybe TRBD1 (5 bases). CDR1 and CDR2 from the germline V gene are SGHTA and FQGNSA. V lost 1 base and J lost 2, with 12 bases in between. The CDR3 length is 16 residues. The CDR3 DNA reads as TGTGCCAGCAGCTTAGATCTTAGGGGACCTGGAAACACCATATATTTT. It translates to CASSLDLRGPGNTIYF.

This rearrangement joins TRBV9 to TRBJ2-3, with a weak D call TRBD2 (7 bases). The CDR3 is made up of 17 amino acids. Germline loops: CDR1 SGDLS, CDR2 YYNGEE. V lost 0 bases, J lost 5 bases, and 19 bases lay in between. The CDR3 nucleotides read TGTGCCAGCAGCGTAGCTCTGGGGGGGGGCCGGAGAGATACGCAGTATTTT. Translating it yields CASSVALGGGRRDTQYF.

DNA of the CDR3: TGTGCCAGCAGTGGGACTAGCGGGGGTGAGACCCAGTACTTC. Translating gives CASSGTSGGETQYF. This chain joins TRBV2 and TRBJ2-5, with TRBD2 matching 13 bases. CDR3 length: 14 amino acids. Germline values: CDR1 SNHLY, CDR2 FYNNEI. The junction had 1 base not matched to a gene; V was cut back by 4 bases and J by 5 bases.

With regard to this clone: The junction shows a germline mismatch at one end, possibly a read error. This sequence joins TRBV29-1 and TRBJ1-2; D gene ambiguous. Looked up from germline, CDR1 is SQVTM and CDR2 is ANQGSEA. The length of the CDR3 is 11 residues. CDR3 in DNA: TGCAGCGTTGTGGAGGAGGGTCCCCGCTCCTTC. This codes for CSVVEEGPRSF.

This clone was detected only once. The genes are TRBV13 and TRBJ2-2, with 7 bases that match TRBD2. Per germline, CDR1 PRHDT and CDR2 FYEKMQ (reference sequence). The CDR3 runs to 15 residues. Trimming removed 6 bases from V and 0 bases from J; junction bases left unmatched: 4. The DNA for the CDR3 is TGTGCCAGCAGTTCGGGACTAACGAACACCGGGGAGCTGTTTTTT. Amino acids: CASSSGLTNTGELFF.

The chain has TRBV2 and TRBJ2-7, with D uncertain. The CDR3 has 13 amino acids. Germline-derived CDR1 and CDR2 are SNHLY and FYNNEI. V was trimmed by 6 bases and J by 5 bases, leaving 14 bases between them. CDR3 region: CASSAVLVDEQYF. The DNA for the CDR3 is TGTGCCAGCAGCGCGGTCTTAGTTGACGAGCAGTACTTC.

CDR3 residues: CASMPGQGPPGDTGELFF. CDR3 nucleotide sequence: TGCGCCAGCATGCCGGGACAGGGCCCACCAGGAGACACCGGGGAGCTGTTTTTT. This chain uses TRBV10-1 with TRBJ2-2; 9 bases align to TRBD1. Per the germline V gene, CDR1 is WNHNN and CDR2 is SYGVQD (reference sequence). The CDR3 runs to 18 residues. The junction had 15 bases not matched to a gene; V was cut back by 7 bases and J by 3 bases.

The V and J genes are TRBV29-1 and TRBJ2-1; D may be TRBD1 (6 bases). The CDR3 spans 12 residues. Trimming stripped 6 bases from V and 11 bases from J, with 17 bases between. Germline CDR1 SQVTM, CDR2 ANQGSEA. This chain's CDR3 is CSVEVGANKQFF. CDR3 bases: TGCAGCGTCGAGGTGGGGGCTAATAAGCAGTTCTTC.

The chain joins TRBV30 to TRBJ1-4, with no clear D. Germline lookup yields CDR1 GTSNPN and CDR2 SVGIG (reference sequence). V lost 4 bases and J lost 3, with 12 bases in between. The CDR3 is made up of 14 amino acids. The CDR3 nucleotides are TGTGCCTGGATTCCCGGCTCGGCTAATGAAAAACTGTTTTTT. It encodes CAWIPGSANEKLFF.

The DNA of the CDR3 is TGTGCCAGCAGTGATTGGGTCCGGGACAGACGCACCGGGGAGCTGTTTTTT. Its protein product is CASSDWVRDRRTGELFF. The chain joins TRBV2 to TRBJ2-2; 7 nucleotides match TRBD1. J gave up 4 bases and V 3 bases, and 11 bases lay outside the gene matches. Germline values: CDR1 SNHLY, CDR2 FYNNEI. The CDR3 covers 17 residues.

This chain joins TRBV7-6 and TRBJ2-7, with D perhaps TRBD1 (6 bases). The CDR3 runs 14 residues. V was clipped by 1 base and J by 5 bases, with 12 bases between them. Germline CDR1 is SGHVS and CDR2 is FNYEAQ. Written as DNA, the CDR3 is TGTGCCAGCAGCTTAGGGGGGCCAGGCAACGAGCAGTACTTC. Amino acid sequence: CASSLGGPGNEQYF.

The CDR3 sequence: CASSYREANEKLFF. The CDR3 DNA follows: TGTGCCAGCAGTTACCGGGAGGCCAATGAAAAACTGTTTTTT. The V call is TRBV6-2 or TRBV6-3, the J call TRBJ1-4, with D unresolved. The CDR3 extends over 14 amino acids. V was shortened by 2 bases and J by 5 bases, with 9 bases between the two germline ends. Germline loops: CDR1 MNHEY, CDR2 SVGEGT.

The V and J genes are TRBV12-5 and TRBJ1-2; D possibly corresponds to TRBD1 (5 bases). Germline V CDR1 and CDR2: LGHNT, FRNRAP. This CDR3 spans 17 amino acids. Trimming removed 0 bases from V and 5 bases from J, with 19 bases in between. CDR3 DNA sequence: TGTGCTAGTGGTTTGGTAATAGGGGTGGCAGCAGATTATGGCTACACCTTC. This encodes CASGLVIGVAADYGYTF.

V and J are TRBV14 and TRBJ2-5, with 7 bases matching TRBD2. The germline V gene encodes CDR1 SGHDN and CDR2 FVKESK. The CDR3 is 16 residues long. J lost 2 bases, V lost 4 bases, and 10 bases had no gene match. This chain's CDR3 is CASSPQISGVQETQYF. The CDR3 nucleotides are TGTGCCAGCAGCCCCCAGATAAGCGGGGTACAAGAGACCCAGTACTTC.

This clone was seen a handful of times. The V call is TRBV4-1, the J call TRBJ2-7; 8 positions match TRBD1. In germline, CDR1 is MGHRA, CDR2 YSYEKL. The CDR3 covers 15 residues. With V trimmed by 3 bases and J by 2 bases, 6 bases remained unmatched. CDR3 protein: CASSHGTGKPYEQYF. In DNA form, the CDR3 reads TGCGCCAGCAGCCATGGGACAGGTAAACCCTACGAGCAGTACTTC.

This clone was seen a single time. The sample has other DNA sequences that encode this CDR3 too. The chain joins TRBV7-2 to TRBJ2-5; D uncertain. V lost 2 bases to trimming and J lost 3 bases, with 1 base between them. CDR3 length: 11 residues. CDR1 is SGHTA, CDR2 FQGNSA, per germline. The CDR3 sequence is CASSLKETQYF. For the CDR3, the DNA is TGTGCCAGCAGCTTAAAAGAGACCCAGTACTTC.

V is TRBV2 and J is TRBJ2-2; TRBD1 aligns across 7 bases. The CDR3 totals 14 residues. Germline V gives CDR1 SNHLY, CDR2 FYNNEI. J lost 2 bases, V lost 10 bases, and 7 bases had no gene match. The CDR3 sequence is CATIDRDNTGELFF. CDR3 in DNA: TGTGCCACCATCGACAGGGACAACACCGGGGAGCTGTTTTTT. Together with reference TRBV2 and TRBJ2-2, the CDR3 gives the full variable domain: EPEVTQTPSHQVTQMGQEVILRCVPISNHLYFYWYRQILGQKVEFLVSFYNNEISEKSEIFDDQFSVERPDGSNFTLKIRSTKLEDSAMYFCATIDRDNTGELFFGEGSRLTVL.

The chain joins TRBV19 to TRBJ2-6; D remains unclear. The CDR3 loop spans 17 amino acids. V dropped 7 bases and J dropped 1 base, with 17 bases sitting between them. Germline V lookup: CDR1 LNHDA, CDR2 SQIVND (reference sequence). As DNA, the CDR3 is TGTGCCAGTACCCGACGAACAACGCAATCTGGGGCCAACGTCCTGACTTTC. Its protein is CASTRRTTQSGANVLTF.

This clone was recorded only once. For the CDR3, the DNA is TGCGCCAGCAGCTTGGGTCCGGGTCCCAACGAGCAGTACTTC. Translated, it gives CASSLGPGPNEQYF. This sequence joins TRBV5-1 and TRBJ2-7; D not resolved. Germline V gene sequence: CDR1 SGHRS, CDR2 YFSETQ. The germline V and J ends were trimmed by 0 bases and 5 bases, with 12 bases remaining between them. CDR3 length: 14 amino acids.

The rearrangement joins TRBV7-2 to TRBJ1-2, with 10 bases aligning to TRBD1. CDR3 length equals 14 residues. From germline, CDR1 is SGHTA and CDR2 FQGNSA. V trimming: 5 bases; J trimming: 5 bases; junction bases outside the gene matches: 5. This CDR3 is CASSQTGGAYGYTF. In DNA, the CDR3 is TGTGCCAGCAGCCAGACAGGGGGCGCTTATGGCTACACCTTC.